The sequence of this T cell receptor (beta chain) was determined in a study of tumor and adjacent non-tumor tissue in lung cancer. For this clonotype: The junction departs from germline at one end; a sequencing error may be responsible.

A modified ARM-PCR protocol with three rounds of nested PCR amplified TCRbeta. Using its own MiXCR run on the multiplex PCR reads, TCRdb lists one record per CDR3 protein. The table lists under 250,000 distinct CDR3 sequences, about 76% of them singletons. The CDR3 extends over 15 amino acids. In germline, CDR1 is MNHNS, CDR2 SASEGT. The template was RNA from unsorted bulk tissue. The chain couples TRBV6-1 to TRBJ1-5, with TRBD1 as a possible D gene (5 bases). Sequencing was carried out using lung tumor tissue. The sequence was collected from a man in his 60s with non-small cell lung cancer. CDR3 region: CANSEAGGSNQPQDF. CDR3 nucleotide sequence: TGTGCCAACAGTGAGGCGGGGGGTAGCAATCAGCCCCAGGATTTT.